This T cell receptor (beta chain) originates from a study of blood T cell repertoires in COVID-19. The overall study: The United States, Italy and Spain were the sources of the acute and convalescent COVID-19 samples. PBMCs, B-cell-depleted T cells, or T cells were the source of the cDNA or gDNA that made up the material.

Germline values: CDR1 SGHTA, CDR2 FQGNSA. The CDR3 length is 12 residues. Trimming pared 8 bases from V and 7 bases from J, leaving 9 bases between. Study processing details: Estimated nucleated cell counts came from reference gene primer amplification. Libraries were prepared by immunoSEQ multiplex PCR; TCRdb keeps only in-frame clonotypes and omits some of them. V and J calls and clone size are as listed in that table; D and trimming were resolved from the DNA. The sample carries roughly 140,000 clones, roughly 90% recorded once. The clonotype comes from a human donor in a cohort sampled during active COVID-19. This rearrangement joins TRBV7-2 to TRBJ1-6; D ambiguous. The material sequenced was peripheral blood. The CDR3 DNA reads TGTGCCAGCTCCTCGGGGAATTCACCCCTCCACTTT. Translated, it gives CASSSGNSPLHF.